This T cell receptor beta chain was retrieved from a study of OX40 agonist ivuxolimab in advanced cancers. Context from the whole study: Ivuxolimab was an agonistic, fully human IgG2 monoclonal antibody directed against OX40 (CD134), a costimulatory receptor. Intravenous ivuxolimab was administered to patients every 2 weeks at six dose levels: 0.01, 0.1, 0.3, 1.5, 3 and 10 mg/kg. Among the approximately 54 dose-escalation patients, around 20 had hepatocellular carcinoma, roughly 15 melanoma, 9 renal cell carcinoma and 9 head and neck cancer. A male proportion of around 81% and a mean age of approximately 61 years, ranging from 23 to 79, were recorded for the dose-escalation cohort. Prior anti-PD-1, anti-PD-L1 or anti-CTLA-4 therapy was permitted, and checkpoint inhibitors had been received by roughly two fifths of dose-escalation patients. Partial responses occurred in three dose-escalation patients: two with cutaneous melanoma and one with hepatocellular carcinoma. Peripheral TCRbeta sequencing was intended to test whether TCR sequence diversity was altered and clonal T-cell expansion was caused by ivuxolimab. The monotherapy dose-escalation portion (N of about 50 patients) of the phase I ivuxolimab trial is reported in the paper.

Patients with a history of autoimmune disease or receiving systemic immunosuppression were excluded from the trial. Peripheral blood for TCR sequencing was collected from all dose cohorts at baseline, on cycle 4 day 1, and on cycle 7 day 1. The samples were drawn from a first-in-human, open-label, multicenter phase I dose-escalation trial of ivuxolimab. Adults with locally advanced or metastatic melanoma, renal cell, hepatocellular, or head and neck squamous cell carcinoma were enrolled in the trial. Before TCR sequencing, CD4+ T cells and CD8+ T cells were sorted from peripheral blood as separate populations. In regard to this clone: This clone's antigen is unknown. One base away there is no much larger clone; base qualities are not given.

The paper's findings and limits, for the study overall: Low levels of normalized T-cell clonal expansion were also shown by some nonresponding patients. In the 0.1-3.0 mg/kg groups, partial responders were among the patients with the lowest normalized peripheral clonal expansion, particularly in CD8+ T cells. The antigen specificity of the peripheral T cells that underwent clonal expansion was not determined. After ivuxolimab, more expanded clones were found on average in CD8+ T cells than in CD4+ T cells. At doses of 0.1 to 3.0 mg/kg, clonal expansion of both CD4+ and CD8+ T cells in blood was seen between baseline and week 6.

Genomic DNA was isolated from the sorted cells so that the TCRbeta CDR3 region could be sequenced. The immunoSEQ Assay was used to sequence the TCRbeta CDR3 regions. TCRdb stores this immuneACCESS table with in-frame sequences only. Part of the clones is absent; in the studies checked, under half of the shortfall reflects unresolved V genes, and no reason is known for the rest. Here the sample has tens of thousands of clones; 85% occur a single time. The ten largest clones add up to roughly 0.71% of the sample. The clonotype was recovered from an adult with an advanced solid tumor such as melanoma, head and neck, liver or kidney cancer. The sample in question was CD4+ or CD8+ T cells sorted from blood, obtained in a trial of the OX40 agonist ivuxolimab.

This receptor has the CDR3 CASSIDRGYGTDTQYF. The sequenced DNA is TGTGCCAGTAGTATAGATCGGGGGTATGGCACAGATACGCAGTATTTT. The chain links TRBV19 with TRBJ2-3; possibly the D gene is TRBD2, per 6 matching bases. There are 16 amino acids in the CDR3, from cysteine to phenylalanine inclusive. The retained sequence is limited to the CDR3, 48 bases, with the frame set at the first base. Between the V and J ends, shortened by 0 bases and 1 base respectively, the junction contains 11 bases. The germline V gene (reference sequence) specifies LNHDA as CDR1 and SQIVND as CDR2.